A selection of T cell receptor beta chains follows, all from one sample in a study of graft-versus-host responses after intestinal transplantation. Antigens for these TCRs are unknown. TCRdb's copy holds only in-frame clones and misses some; the assay was immunoSEQ multiplex PCR. The sample lists some 62,000 clones; around nine tenths were seen once. This material consisted of unstimulated CD8+ T cells sorted from spleen or lymph node cells, taken before transplant. These receptor sequences come from a human donor who was the organ donor for an intestinal transplant. Each CDR3 is given with its conserved first and last residue. A D gene is named only where the DNA matches it firmly. Clone size appears in some rows only: once, few, many, or a class for an expanded clone.

. | . | TRBJ2-1 | TRBV19 | CASSIWELYNEQFF | TGTGCCAGTAGTATTTGGGAGCTCTACAATGAGCAGTTCTTC
. | TRBD2 | TRBJ2-1 | TRBV4-2 | CASSQKTHLAGVYNEQFF | TGTGCCAGCAGCCAAAAGACCCATCTAGCGGGAGTTTACAATGAGCAGTTCTTC
once | . | TRBJ1-1 | TRBV6-5 | CASSNSGEKAFF | TGTGCCAGCAGTAACTCCGGGGAGAAAGCTTTCTTT
. | TRBD2 | TRBJ2-1 | TRBV4-1 | CASSQDLGGTSGRPYQFF | TGCGCCAGCAGCCAAGATCTGGGAGGGACTAGCGGGAGGCCATATCAGTTCTTC
. | TRBD1 | TRBJ2-1 | TRBV5-1 | CASSTGQGSYNEQFF | TGCGCCAGCAGCACAGGACAGGGGTCCTACAATGAGCAGTTCTTC
. | . | TRBJ2-5 | TRBV23-1 | CASSQSGYRDIEETQYF | TGCGCCAGCAGTCAATCGGGGTACCGGGACATCGAAGAGACCCAGTACTTC
. | . | TRBJ2-3 | TRBV6-4 | CASSNIGYTQYF | TGTGCCAGCAGTAACATTGGTTATACGCAGTATTTT
. | . | TRBJ1-2 | TRBV9 | CASSNSQSLSGYTF | TGTGCCAGCAGCAATAGCCAGTCCCTCTCTGGCTACACCTTC
. | . | TRBJ1-3 | TRBV15 | CATRQGIHGSGNTIYF | TGTGCCACCCGGCAGGGGATACACGGCTCTGGAAACACCATATATTTT
. | . | TRBJ2-5 | TRBV5-6 | CASSLVAREQETQYF | TGTGCCAGCAGCTTGGTTGCCAGGGAACAAGAGACCCAGTACTTC
. | . | TRBJ1-5 | TRBV18 | CASSSSGIQPQHF | TGTGCCAGCTCATCTTCAGGGATCCAGCCCCAGCATTTT
once | TRBD1 | TRBJ1-1 | TRBV18 | CASSPHHILQGTEAFF | TGTGCCAGCTCACCGCATCACATACTACAGGGGACTGAAGCTTTCTTT
. | . | TRBJ2-7 | TRBV28 | CASSLRSPRILPPYSYIYF | TGTGCCAGCAGTTTAAGATCCCCGAGAATACTCCCTCCGTATTCATATATATACTTC
. | . | TRBJ2-5 | TRBV28 | CASGGLTGLRETQYF | TGTGCCAGCGGGGGATTAACAGGGTTGAGGGAGACCCAGTACTTC
. | TRBD1 | TRBJ1-2 | TRBV5-1 | CASSLEPGQGEHYGYTF | TGCGCCAGCAGCCTAGAACCGGGACAGGGGGAGCACTATGGCTACACCTTC
. | . | TRBJ1-1 | TRBV29-1 | CSARGSHDTEAFF | TGCAGCGCCCGGGGGTCACACGACACTGAAGCTTTCTTT
. | TRBD1 | TRBJ2-7 | TRBV4-3 | CASSQEGQGGNEQYF | TGCGCCAGCAGCCAAGAGGGACAGGGTGGAAACGAGCAGTACTTC
. | . | TRBJ1-4 | TRBV18 | CASSGSGGLFF | TGTGCCAGCTCAGGCTCGGGGGGACTGTTTTTT
. | . | TRBJ2-7 | TRBV28 | CASSLPIPGRYEQYF | TGTGCCAGCAGTCTACCAATCCCTGGTCGCTACGAGCAGTACTTC
. | TRBD2 | TRBJ2-1 | TRBV7-9 | CASSRSGSSYNEQFF | TGTGCCAGCAGCCGTAGCGGGAGCTCCTACAATGAGCAGTTCTTC
. | . | TRBJ2-3 | TRBV29-1 | CSAPSRISDTQYF | TGCAGCGCCCCCTCGCGGATTTCAGATACGCAGTATTTT
. | TRBD2 | TRBJ2-2 | TRBV27 | CASSSSGRASNTGELFF | TGTGCCAGCAGTTCTAGCGGGAGGGCCTCGAACACCGGGGAGCTGTTTTTT
. | TRBD2 | TRBJ2-1 | TRBV28 | CASRIRTGTSGPYNEQFF | TGTGCCAGCAGGATTCGGACGGGGACTAGCGGACCTTACAATGAGCAGTTCTTC
. | . | TRBJ1-5 | TRBV27 | CASSYQGSQPQHF | TGTGCCAGCAGTTACCAGGGAAGTCAGCCCCAGCATTTT
once | . | TRBJ1-2 | TRBV28 | CASSLYPGRVGGYTF | TGTGCCAGCAGTTTATACCCGGGGAGGGTAGGGGGCTACACCTTC
. | . | TRBJ1-4 | TRBV6-5 | CASSYLAGAEKLFF | TGTGCCAGCAGTTACCTAGCAGGGGCGGAAAAACTGTTTTTT
once | TRBD2 | TRBJ2-7 | TRBV19 | CASSMGGVGYEQYF | TGTGCCAGTAGTATGGGGGGGGTTGGCTACGAGCAGTACTTC
. | . | TRBJ2-7 | TRBV7-8 | CASSLAFIWDWSYEQYF | TGTGCCAGCAGCTTAGCATTCATTTGGGACTGGTCCTACGAGCAGTACTTC
. | . | TRBJ2-5 | TRBV11-2 | CASSLVSGAQETQYF | TGTGCCAGCAGCTTAGTCTCAGGGGCTCAAGAGACCCAGTACTTC
. | TRBD1 | TRBJ1-2 | TRBV13 | CASSLTGVDYGYTF | TGTGCCAGCAGCCTCACAGGGGTCGACTATGGCTACACCTTC